Described below is a single T cell receptor (beta chain) sequence and its context. Time point defined: patch test 3, about 24 weeks after DPC sensitization. The treatment was: therapeutic diphenylcyclopropenone sensitization with weekly scalp DPC. These data are taken from a study of human T cells and chemical hapten exposure. Trimming left V 4 bases short and J 2 bases short, with 13 bases between. The CDR3 extends over 15 amino acids. CDR1 and CDR2 from the germline V gene are SGDLS and YYNGEE. TCRdb recomputed calls from the RACE reads with MiXCR, one row per CDR3 protein. The data contain around 200,000 distinct CDR3 sequences, roughly a quarter of them seen just once; the ten biggest clones take up 2% to 2.5%.

This chain connects TRBV9 to TRBJ1-5, with a possible D match to TRBD1 (5 bases). Sequences were derived from whole blood, sampled in connection with sensitization to the hapten diphenylcyclopropenone (DPC). This receptor was taken from a middle-aged woman with alopecia areata. Some clones in this sample may be carry-over from other donors' samples. CDR3 DNA: TGTGCCAGCAGCCCTTTGGGGGGTCGCAATCAGCCCCAGCATTTT. Its translation is CASSPLGGRNQPQHF.